This T cell receptor beta chain was identified in a study of CD8 T cells in Susac syndrome (dated by TCRdb to the late 2010s). For the wider study: Of the Susac syndrome patients who were sequenced, five or six had clinically active disease and eight or nine were in clinical remission. At the time of blood withdrawal, Susac syndrome patients were either therapy-naive, taking corticosteroids (with some also receiving IVIg), or on IVIg alone. Whether CD8+ T cell activation and differentiation in Susac syndrome was antigen driven was tested using repertoire sequencing. The paper's findings and limits, for the study overall: In patients with Susac syndrome, the CD4+ T cell repertoire showed no detectable clonal expansion. The TCR sequencing and HLA analysis was acknowledged to have included a relatively small number of individuals.

Of note for this clonotype: Its cognate antigen has yet to be identified. No base quality information exists; no much larger clone differs at one position.

RNA was extracted with the RNeasy kit and about 0.5 to 1 ug was reverse transcribed using random hexamers. TCR beta CDR3 regions were amplified with the immunoSEQ multiplex PCR assay covering 54 Vbeta and 13 Jbeta segments. PCR amplification bias was corrected using a synthetic template baseline for primer optimization and computational correction. In the authors' own workflow: Reads were annotated to V, D and J genes according to IMGT and were analyzed with immunoSEQ Analyzer, with only productive sequences retained. Clonality was calculated as one minus the Shannon entropy normalized by log2 of the number of productive unique sequences. For each patient and control, public and private clones were evaluated among the 100 most prevalent clones. Clones were defined as Susac-specific when absent from the healthy and MS cohorts, from approximately 970 published viral clones and from other ImmuneACCESS disease sequences. The public reads were reprocessed in TCRdb via fastp at Q25 and MiXCR, keeping in-frame beta chains. For every CDR3 protein sequence, its rows merge into one entry that carries the most common genes and DNA. These V and J calls derive from TCRdb rather than the authors' analysis. The sample data list over 120,000 distinct CDR3 sequences, and around 95% of these were observed just once. The biggest ten clones account for roughly 0.14% of the sample.

High-throughput TCR beta sequencing profiled peripheral blood CD8+ and CD4+ T cells from healthy donors, Susac syndrome patients and multiple sclerosis patients. The Susac syndrome patients fulfilled recently defined diagnostic criteria for either definite or probable disease. Bulk CD8+ and CD4+ T cells were purified magnetically by negative isolation, whereas CD8+ TEMRA cells were enriched by FACS. Blood was drawn into EDTA tubes, processed within 24 hours, and PBMCs were isolated by density gradient centrifugation. PBMCs intended for TCR sequencing were cryopreserved in liquid nitrogen and thawed later in a water bath at 37 degrees C. Purity of sorted or isolated CD4+, CD8+ and CD8+ TEMRA cells was at least 90%. This TCR was sampled from a human donor with Susac syndrome. Sequencing input: CD4+ T cells from PBMCs.

The CDR3 corresponds to CSALTRNNEQFF. The DNA sequence reads TGCAGTGCCCTAACTAGAAACAATGAGCAGTTCTTC. The chain links TRBV20-1 with TRBJ2-1; the D gene is possibly TRBD2, with 5 bases matching. The germline V gene (reference sequence) specifies DFQATT as CDR1 and SNEGSKA as CDR2. The CDR3 runs 12 amino acids, cysteine and phenylalanine included. Solely the CDR3 DNA is kept, with 36 bases framed from the first base. Trimming costs V 6 bases and J 5 bases, and their ends lie 11 bases apart.